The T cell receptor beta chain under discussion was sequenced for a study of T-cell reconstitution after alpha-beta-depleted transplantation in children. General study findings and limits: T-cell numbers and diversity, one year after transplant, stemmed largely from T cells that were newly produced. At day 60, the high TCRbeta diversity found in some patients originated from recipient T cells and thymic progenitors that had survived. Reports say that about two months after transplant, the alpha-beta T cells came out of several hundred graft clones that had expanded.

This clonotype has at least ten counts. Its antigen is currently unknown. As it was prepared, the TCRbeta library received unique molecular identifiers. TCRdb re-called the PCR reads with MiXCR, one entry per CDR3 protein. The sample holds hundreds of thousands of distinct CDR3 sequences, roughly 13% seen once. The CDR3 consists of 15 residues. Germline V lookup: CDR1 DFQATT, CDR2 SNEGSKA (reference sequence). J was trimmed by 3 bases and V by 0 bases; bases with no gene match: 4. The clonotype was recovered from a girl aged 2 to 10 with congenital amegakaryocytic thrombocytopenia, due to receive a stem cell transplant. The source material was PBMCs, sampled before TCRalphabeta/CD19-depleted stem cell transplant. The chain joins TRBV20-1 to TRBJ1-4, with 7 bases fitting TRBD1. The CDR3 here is CSARDRDRANEKLFF. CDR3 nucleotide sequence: TGCAGTGCTAGAGATCGCGACAGGGCTAATGAAAAACTGTTTTTT.